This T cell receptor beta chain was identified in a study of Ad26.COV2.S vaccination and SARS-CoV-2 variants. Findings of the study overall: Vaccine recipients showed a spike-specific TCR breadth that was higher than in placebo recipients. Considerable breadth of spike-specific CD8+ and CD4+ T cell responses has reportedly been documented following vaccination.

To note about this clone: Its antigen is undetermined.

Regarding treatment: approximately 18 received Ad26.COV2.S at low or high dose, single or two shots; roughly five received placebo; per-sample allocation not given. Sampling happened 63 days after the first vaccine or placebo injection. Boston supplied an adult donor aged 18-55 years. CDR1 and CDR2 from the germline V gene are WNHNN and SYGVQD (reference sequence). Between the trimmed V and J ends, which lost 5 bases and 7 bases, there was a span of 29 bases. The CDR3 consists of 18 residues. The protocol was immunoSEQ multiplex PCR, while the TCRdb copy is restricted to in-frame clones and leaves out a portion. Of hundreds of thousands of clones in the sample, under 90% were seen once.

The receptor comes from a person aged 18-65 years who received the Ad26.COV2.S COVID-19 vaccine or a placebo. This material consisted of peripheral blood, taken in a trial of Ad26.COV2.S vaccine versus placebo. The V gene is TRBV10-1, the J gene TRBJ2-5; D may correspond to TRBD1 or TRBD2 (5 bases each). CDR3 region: CASSQTTGTEEPEGTQYF. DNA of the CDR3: TGCGCCAGCAGTCAAACTACCGGGACGGAGGAACCCGAAGGGACCCAGTACTTC.